Below, 18 T cell receptor beta chains from the same sample are listed, as sequenced in a study of resident and recirculating memory T cells in vitiligo. Assay used: immunoSEQ multiplex PCR; TCRdb lists only in-frame clones, some missing. The data contain about 160 clones, about four fifths of them singletons. Material: lesional skin. The receptor source for this set is a male donor with vitiligo.

CDR3 coding DNA: TGTGCCAGCAGTTTCTCGGCAGCGGAGACCCAGTACTTC. It codes for CASSFSAAETQYF. The rearrangement links TRBV28 to TRBJ2-5; D remains ambiguous. Trimming stripped 3 bases from V and 5 bases from J, with 10 bases between. CDR3 size: 13 residues. Germline V CDR1 and CDR2: MDHEN, SYDVKM.

The V and J genes are TRBV7-2 and TRBJ1-3; possible D gene TRBD1, 5 bases. CDR3 size: 17 residues. Germline V lookup: CDR1 SGHTA, CDR2 FQGNSA. Between the trimmed V and J ends, which lost 2 bases and 9 bases, there was a span of 23 bases. CDR3 nucleotides: TGTGCCAGCAGCTTAATTCTGACAGTGCCCTTCACGACCACCATATATTTT. Protein sequence: CASSLILTVPFTTTIYF.

The CDR3 reads CASSQVAGMVTDTQYF. As DNA, the CDR3 is TGCGCCAGCAGCCAAGTCGCAGGGATGGTGACAGATACGCAGTATTTT. The gene calls are TRBV4-1 and TRBJ2-3, with D tentatively TRBD1 (5 bases). The CDR3 is made up of 16 amino acids. Trimming cost V 1 base and J 3 bases, with 14 bases left between them. Germline CDR1 reads MGHRA; CDR2 reads YSYEKL.

The J gene is TRBJ2-7, the V gene TRBV14; a possible D gene is TRBD2 (6 bases). Germline V CDR1 and CDR2: SGHDN, FVKESK. Trimming removed 5 bases at V and 7 bases at J, with 9 bases between. CDR3 size: 11 residues. The CDR3 DNA follows: TGTGCCAGCAGCGACGGACTAGAGCAGTACTTC. Translation: CASSDGLEQYF.

This clone has just a few counts. The chain employs TRBV5-1 and TRBJ2-3; D remains unclear. Germline-derived CDR1 and CDR2 are SGHRS and YFSETQ. CDR3 length equals 13 residues. V was cut by 7 bases and J by 1 base, with 10 bases left in between. CDR3: CASGLLGTDTQYF. The CDR3 DNA is TGCGCCAGCGGCCTCTTGGGCACAGATACGCAGTATTTT.

Only a few counts were recorded for this clone. The chain couples TRBV5-6 to TRBJ1-6; D uncertain. CDR3 size: 15 residues. The V gene's germline CDR1 is SGHDT and CDR2 YYEEEE. Trimming removed 3 bases from V and 5 bases from J, with 12 bases in between. In DNA form, the CDR3 reads TGTGCCAGCAGCTCAGGCGGGTTTGATAATTCACCCCTCCACTTT. Its translation is CASSSGGFDNSPLHF.

This clone was observed a single time. J is TRBJ2-3 and V is TRBV6-5, with 9 bases that match TRBD2. Unmatched junction bases numbered 5, after V lost 2 bases and J lost 2 bases. CDR1 MNHEY and CDR2 SVGAGI come from the germline V gene. This CDR3 is 16 amino acids long. CDR3 protein: CASSYKAGGLTDTQYF. The CDR3 region has the DNA TGTGCCAGCAGTTACAAAGCGGGGGGCCTCACAGATACGCAGTATTTT.

The chain couples TRBV4-3 to TRBJ2-5; maybe TRBD2 (5 bases). V lost 3 bases, J lost 5 bases, and 22 bases lay in between. The CDR3 is 17 residues long. Germline V CDR1 and CDR2: LGHNA, YSLEER. The CDR3 DNA follows: TGCGCCAGCAGCCAGGCCCTTCGGACTCTCCAGATGGAGACCCAGTACTTC. As protein: CASSQALRTLQMETQYF.

The V gene is TRBV18, the J gene TRBJ1-5; D gene uncertain. The V and J ends lost 2 bases and 5 bases respectively, with 16 bases between them. Germline lookup yields CDR1 KGHSH and CDR2 LQKENI. The CDR3 runs 16 residues. In DNA form, the CDR3 reads TGTGCCAGCTCACCATCGGAGAGACTGTGGGATCAGCCCCAGCATTTT. It codes for CASSPSERLWDQPQHF. Looking up the rest from reference TRBV18 and TRBJ1-5 gives the full variable domain: NAGVMQNPRHLVRRRGQEARLRCSPMKGHSHVYWYRQLPEEGLKFMVYLQKENIIDESGMPKERFSAEFPKEGPSILRIQQVVRGDSAAYFCASSPSERLWDQPQHFGDGTRLSIL.

The chain employs TRBV9 and TRBJ1-5; 10 positions match TRBD1. V lost 3 bases, J lost 9 bases, and 6 bases stayed unmatched. The CDR3 has 14 residues. Germline CDR1 SGDLS, CDR2 YYNGEE. The CDR3 DNA sequence: TGTGCCAGCAGCGAAGGGACAGGGGTTGTGCCCCAGCATTTT. This encodes CASSEGTGVVPQHF.

Notes on this clone: A read error may account for a junction end that differs from germline. Other DNA sequences in this specimen translate into the identical CDR3. The rearrangement uses TRBV11-3 and TRBJ2-1; TRBD2 is a possible D gene (6 bases). Germline V gene sequence: CDR1 SGHNT, CDR2 YENEEA. CDR3 length: 15 amino acids. The CDR3: CASSLDSAGGNEQFF. The DNA for the CDR3 is TGTGCCAGCAGCCTAGATTCAGCCGGGGGCAATGAGCAGTTCTTC. Together with reference TRBV11-3 and TRBJ2-1, the CDR3 gives the full variable domain: EAGVVQSPRYKIIEKKQPVAFWCNPISGHNTLYWYLQNLGQGPELLIRYENEEAVDDSQLPKDRFSAERLKGVDSTLKIQPAELGDSAVYLCASSLDSAGGNEQFFGPGTRLTVL.

The genes are TRBV7-9 and TRBJ1-4; the D is unclear. The CDR3 has 15 amino acids. Germline V gene sequence: CDR1 SEHNR, CDR2 FQNEAQ (reference sequence). V gave up 5 bases and J gave up 7 bases, with 17 bases separating them. CDR3 in amino acids: CASSDRQLESEKLFF. The CDR3 bases are TGTGCCAGCAGCGATCGACAACTCGAGAGTGAAAAACTGTTTTTT. The full variable domain, completed using reference TRBV7-9 and TRBJ1-4, is DTGVSQNPRHKITKRGQNVTFRCDPISEHNRLYWYRQTLGQGPEFLTYFQNEAQLEKSRLLSDRFSAERPKGSFSTLEIQRTEQGDSAMYLCASSDRQLESEKLFFGSGTQLSVL.

This clone was recorded a few times. The V and J genes are TRBV7-2 and TRBJ1-2; 8 positions match TRBD1. The CDR3 spans 13 residues. The germline V gene has CDR1 SGHTA and CDR2 FQGNSA. V lost 5 bases and J lost 8; bases outside the gene matches: 7. The CDR3: CASSQDRARGYTF. The CDR3 nucleotides are TGTGCCAGCAGCCAGGACAGGGCACGAGGCTACACCTTC.

V and J are TRBV7-9 and TRBJ1-4; TRBD1 matches 9 bases. The trim removed 2 bases at V and 3 bases at J, leaving 7 bases unmatched. Germline V gene data show CDR1 as SEHNR and CDR2 as FQNEAQ (reference sequence). This CDR3 contains 17 residues. For the CDR3, the DNA is TGTGCCAGCAGCTTAACCGGGGACAGGGTAGCTAATGAAAAACTGTTTTTT. Its translation: CASSLTGDRVANEKLFF.

The V gene is TRBV7-2, the J gene TRBJ1-3, with a weak D call TRBD1 (5 bases). From germline, CDR1 is SGHTA and CDR2 FQGNSA. V gave up 2 bases and J gave up 3 bases, with 11 bases separating them. This CDR3 has 15 amino acids. CDR3 nucleotide sequence: TGTGCCAGCAGCTTACGCGGCAGGGATGGAAACACCATATATTTT. It translates to CASSLRGRDGNTIYF.

The J gene is TRBJ2-7, the V gene TRBV11-3, with a possible D match to TRBD2 (6 bases). V lost 1 base to trimming and J lost 2 bases, with 21 bases between them. The CDR3 is made up of 18 amino acids. Per germline, CDR1 SGHNT and CDR2 YENEEA. CDR3 sequence: CASSLVHYGRGTAYEQYF. For the CDR3, the DNA is TGTGCCAGCAGCTTAGTGCATTATGGACGGGGGACTGCCTACGAGCAGTACTTC. The whole variable domain, filled in from reference TRBV11-3 and TRBJ2-7, reads EAGVVQSPRYKIIEKKQPVAFWCNPISGHNTLYWYLQNLGQGPELLIRYENEEAVDDSQLPKDRFSAERLKGVDSTLKIQPAELGDSAVYLCASSLVHYGRGTAYEQYFGPGTRLTVT.

The chain uses TRBV14 and TRBJ2-7; 7 bases fit TRBD1. The CDR3 consists of 12 residues. Germline V gene lookup returns CDR1 SGHDN and CDR2 FVKESK. Trimming removed 4 bases from V and 6 bases from J; junction bases left unmatched: 3. For the CDR3, the DNA is TGTGCCAGCAGCCGTGACAGGGTCGAGCAGTACTTC. As protein: CASSRDRVEQYF. The variable domain in full, completed from reference TRBV14 and TRBJ2-7, reads EAGVTQFPSHSVIEKGQTVTLRCDPISGHDNLYWYRRVMGKEIKFLLHFVKESKQDESGMPNNRFLAERTGGTYSTLKVQPAELEDSGVYFCASSRDRVEQYFGPGTRLTVT.

The chain uses TRBV5-1 and TRBJ1-6; no firm D call. V lost 4 bases to trimming and J lost 10 bases, with 12 bases between them. The V gene's germline CDR1 is SGHRS and CDR2 YFSETQ. The CDR3 consists of 13 residues. In nucleotides, the CDR3 is TGCGCCAGCAGCCGGGGTTTAGAGTCACCCCTCCACTTT. Residues: CASSRGLESPLHF.